The subject of this entry is one TCR beta chain. This clonotype was recorded only once. Its recognized antigen is unknown. No qualities accompany the bases; no much larger clone lies one base away. A lone read offers only weak evidence. Library preparation employed PCR. The sample was run on an Illumina HiSeq 2500. TCR library preparation used molecular barcoding, with unique molecular identifiers applied to normalize quantification of the TCRbeta repertoire. TCRdb's own reprocessing of the public reads used fastp at Q25 and MiXCR and kept productive beta chains. CDR3 protein duplicates are merged, each entry listing the most common genes and DNA. This sample is represented by approximately 500,000 distinct CDR3 sequences; roughly a tenth of them were singletons. The top ten clones comprise just over 2% of the sample. These data are taken from a study of T-cell reconstitution after alpha-beta-depleted transplantation in children (dated by TCRdb to the mid-2010s). Turning to the overall study: Using TCR repertoire profiling, the study quantitatively followed how T-cell immune reconstitution unfolded in children after TCRalphabeta/CD19-depleted allogeneic hematopoietic cell transplantation.

Beyond this particular receptor, the publication reports: Over the following months the frequencies of hyperexpanded clones went down, and after one year T-cell counts and TCRbeta diversity were mostly credited to newly produced T cells. The high TCRbeta diversity at day 60 in some patients was ascribed to recipient T cells and intrathymic progenitors that had survived conditioning. Apparently early alphabetaT-cell count recovery about two months after transplant reportedly relied on only several hundred rapidly expanded clones derived from non-depleted graft cells.

The treatment or condition label for this specimen denotes: allogeneic hematopoietic cell transplantation with graft depleted of TCRalphabeta T cells and CD19 B cells. The transplant recipients were children given TCRalphabeta/CD19-depleted allogeneic hematopoietic cell grafts. The CDR1 and CDR2 encoded by the germline V gene (reference sequence) are MNHEY and SMNVEV. At the junction V is shortened by 7 bases and J by 11 bases, with 24 bases in between. Its CDR3 holds 16 amino acids, cysteine through phenylalanine. The read is trimmed to its CDR3 DNA, 48 bases read in frame from base 1. The TCR comes from a child under 10 years old with inherited bone marrow failure, due to receive a stem cell transplant. The chain links TRBV27 with TRBJ1-6, with the D gene uncertain. Source: PBMCs, taken before TCRalphabeta/CD19-depleted stem cell transplant. In nucleotides, the sequence is TGTGCCAGCACAGCCTTACCATGGGGTCTGGAGGCACCCCTCCACTTT. Its protein is CASTALPWGLEAPLHF.